Listed below are T cell receptor beta chains from one sample, sequenced in a study of OX40 agonist ivuxolimab in advanced cancers. Profiling relied on immunoSEQ multiplex PCR, and the TCRdb table lists in-frame clones only, not all of them. The sample shows more than 80,000 clones, roughly 94% of them seen only once. Sequencing was performed on CD4+ or CD8+ T cells sorted from blood, taken in a trial of the OX40 agonist ivuxolimab. The receptors were sampled from an adult with an advanced solid tumor such as melanoma, head and neck, liver or kidney cancer. Each CDR3 is given with its conserved first and last residue. Clone size is stated in some rows and not others, as once, few, many or a class when expanded.

V	size	length	J	CDR3
TRBV27	.	15	TRBJ1-2	CASSSGHPPRNGYTF
TRBV4-3	once	13	TRBJ2-1	CASSQRGVDEQFF
TRBV4-1	.	11	TRBJ1-1	CASSQASEAFF
TRBV29-1	.	11	TRBJ2-7	CSVEVGYEQYF
TRBV7-2	.	14	TRBJ2-7	CASSLHPGAYEQYF
TRBV7-9	few	14	TRBJ1-2	CASSPEGSGYGYTF
TRBV2	.	15	TRBJ2-7	CASSDAGRSSYEQYF
TRBV5-4	.	12	TRBJ2-7	CASSSQGSKEDF
TRBV7-8	.	13	TRBJ2-3	CASSLGGTDTQYF
TRBV5-6	.	15	TRBJ1-5	CASSLGTGGNQPQHF
TRBV27	once	14	TRBJ2-3	CASSLTWGTDTQYF
TRBV4-1	.	17	TRBJ2-2	CASSPGRGGSSTGELFF
TRBV2	.	16	TRBJ2-3	CASSGDREVGTDTQYF
TRBV19	.	14	TRBJ2-7	CASSIGQGGYEQYF
TRBV12-5	.	14	TRBJ1-1	CASGPTGGLTEAFF
TRBV28	.	13	TRBJ2-3	CASSFRGTDTQYF
TRBV28	.	17	TRBJ2-3	CASNRQDLEPSTDTQYF
TRBV9	.	12	TRBJ2-1	CASGPPYNEQFF
TRBV7-2	.	14	TRBJ1-2	CASSFPWQNYGYTF
TRBV2	.	13	TRBJ2-1	CASSWTPRNEQFF
TRBV2	.	14	TRBJ2-7	CASSETGSRYEQYF
TRBV28	.	13	TRBJ2-7	CASSQGSSYEQYF